The source of this T cell receptor (beta chain) is a study of response to subunit inactivated influenza vaccine (dated by TCRdb to the late 2010s). General notes on the study: To follow how T cells responded to a trivalent subunit inactivated influenza vaccine, the researchers relied on deep quantitative profiling of the T cell receptor repertoire. What the research found in general, with its limitations: It was suggested by the authors that each seasonal influenza vaccination may recruit only a limited number of new T cells.

Library generation was performed with RT-PCR. TCRdb lists the instrument as Illumina HiSeq 2500. In TCRdb, the public reads were trimmed at Q25 with fastp and aligned with MiXCR, with productive beta chains retained. Records with the same CDR3 protein are collapsed into one entry carrying the most frequent genes and DNA. This sample holds hundreds of thousands of distinct CDR3 sequences; roughly 27% were observed only once. Under 2.5% of the sample is taken by the ten largest. This clonotype has more than one count but fewer than ten. It lacks a known antigen. Base qualities are not at hand, and no much larger clone is one base apart. Reading the germline V gene gives CDR1 SNHLY and CDR2 FYNNEI. Germline trimming amounts to 7 bases on V and 5 bases on J, with 1 as the count of junction bases outside the gene matches. The CDR3 sequence holds 12 residues, the cysteine and phenylalanine included. Kept here is only the CDR3 DNA, which spans 36 bases and is read in frame from base 1.

The chain couples TRBV2 to TRBJ2-5, with 10 bases aligning to TRBD1. The source was CD4+ T cells sorted from PBMCs, collected roughly 5 days after vaccination. The clonotype comes from a man in his fifties or sixties who received an inactivated influenza vaccine. Donor details come from another sample of the same person, matched by shared clones. CDR3 region: CASKGQGETQYF. The DNA is as follows: TGTGCCAGCAAGGGACAGGGGGAGACCCAGTACTTC.